The TCR beta chain described here comes from a study of beta chain features in type 1 diabetes. Study as a whole: The study examined some 110,000,000 sorted cells across all samples.

Sequenced material consisted of expressed TCRB transcripts (all of the isolated RNA was reverse transcribed). TCRdb keeps only in-frame clones here, not all; method: immunoSEQ multiplex PCR. The sample consists of 300,000 or so clones, over 7% of them appearing once. In total, each donor contributed a single heparinised blood draw that averaged roughly 100 mL. The germline V gene encodes CDR1 ENHRY and CDR2 SYGVKD. J gave up 1 base and V 0 bases, and 4 bases lay outside the gene matches. This CDR3 has 16 residues. The table lists this clone with a few counts. Antigen specificity is unknown. Study results and limitations: VDJ junctions from patients with type 1 diabetes contained fewer insertions and more deletions. In every one of the four CD4+ subsets, TCRB CDR3s were moderately but significantly shorter in Type 1 diabetes patients.

The chain couples TRBV10-3 to TRBJ2-5; 8 bases align to TRBD2. This receptor was taken from a man aged 25 to 45 with type 1 diabetes. Sequences were obtained from central memory CD4+ T cells from blood. DNA of the CDR3: TGTGCCATCAGTGAGTCTGCAGCGGGGGCCCAAGAGACCCAGTACTTC. It translates to CAISESAAGAQETQYF.